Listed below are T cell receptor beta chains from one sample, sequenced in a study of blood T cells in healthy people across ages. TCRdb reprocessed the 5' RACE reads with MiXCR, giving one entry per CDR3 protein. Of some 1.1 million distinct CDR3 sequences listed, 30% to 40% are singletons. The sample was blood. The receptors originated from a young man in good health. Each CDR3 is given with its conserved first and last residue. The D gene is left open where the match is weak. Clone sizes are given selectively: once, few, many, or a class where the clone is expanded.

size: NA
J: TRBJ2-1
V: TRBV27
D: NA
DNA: TGTGCCAGCAGTTTATCAACCATCAACAATGAGCAGTTCTTC
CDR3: CASSLSTINNEQFF

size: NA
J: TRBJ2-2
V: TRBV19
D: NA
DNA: TGTGCCAGTAGTATAGACCGACGGGGGGCCCGTTCCGGGGAGCTGTTTTTT
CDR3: CASSIDRRGARSGELFF

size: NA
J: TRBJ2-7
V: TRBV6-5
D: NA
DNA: TGTGCCAGCAGATTAATGGGCCGTCCCGAGCAGTACTTC
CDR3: CASRLMGRPEQYF

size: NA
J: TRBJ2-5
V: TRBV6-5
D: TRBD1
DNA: TGTGCCAGCAGTTACTCCGGGACAGGGGTAGAGCAGTACTTC
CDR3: CASSYSGTGVEQYF

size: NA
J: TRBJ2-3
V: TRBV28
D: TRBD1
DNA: TGTGCCGGCAACCGGGACAGGGGTGCAGATACGCAGTATTTT
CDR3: CAGNRDRGADTQYF

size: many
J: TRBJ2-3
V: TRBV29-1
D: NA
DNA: TGCAGCGTTGAGTCTGCCTTATCGGCTTCTAGCACAGATACGCAGTATTTT
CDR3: CSVESALSASSTDTQYF

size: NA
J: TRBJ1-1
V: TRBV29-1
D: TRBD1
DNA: TGCAGCGCCTCACGGACAGGGGACACTGAAGCTTTCTTT
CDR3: CSASRTGDTEAFF

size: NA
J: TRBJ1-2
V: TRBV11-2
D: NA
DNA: TGTGCCAGCAGCTTAGCCGGGCCAGCTAACTATGGCTACACCTTC
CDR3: CASSLAGPANYGYTF

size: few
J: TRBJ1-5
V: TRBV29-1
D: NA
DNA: TGCAGCGTTGGGGGGGTGAGGGGTCAGCCCCAGCATTTT
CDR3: CSVGGVRGQPQHF

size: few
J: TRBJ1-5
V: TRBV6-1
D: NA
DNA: TGTGCCAGCAGTGAAGGTCCCTATATGAGCAATCAGCCCCAGCATTTT
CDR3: CASSEGPYMSNQPQHF

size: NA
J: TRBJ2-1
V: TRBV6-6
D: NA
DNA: TGTGCCAGCAGTTATGTGGGCCACAATGAGCAGTTCTTC
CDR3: CASSYVGHNEQFF

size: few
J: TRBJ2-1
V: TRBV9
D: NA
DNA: TGTGCCAGCAGCTCGCAGGGGAGACCCTACAATGAGCAGTTCTTC
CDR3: CASSSQGRPYNEQFF